This T cell receptor (beta chain) was found in a study of T cell repertoires and HLA-DP antigens. The V gene's germline CDR1 is SGHTA and CDR2 FQGNSA. CDR3 length equals 17 residues. Trimming shortened V by 3 bases and J by 2 bases, and 20 bases separated the two germline ends. In regard to this clone: Its antigen is undetermined.

Assay: immunoSEQ multiplex PCR; the TCRdb copy retains only in-frame clones and omits some. Among around 90,000 clones listed, roughly nine tenths were seen once. Untouched CD4+ T cells were bead-isolated from PBMC at around 98% purity. This receptor was obtained from a man in his fifties or sixties in good health and CMV-seronegative. The chain uses TRBV7-2 and TRBJ2-7; tentatively, D is TRBD1 (5 bases). Source material: CD4+ T cells from PBMCs. This CDR3 is CASSFMSDADITYEQYF. CDR3 nucleotides: TGTGCCAGCAGCTTTATGTCTGATGCGGACATCACCTACGAGCAGTACTTC. The variable domain in full, with the rest retrieved from reference TRBV7-2 and TRBJ2-7, is GAGVSQSPSNKVTEKGKDVELRCDPISGHTALYWYRQSLGQGLEFLIYFQGNSAPDKSGLPSDRFSAERTGGSVSTLTIQRTQQEDSAVYLCASSFMSDADITYEQYFGPGTRLTVT.